This entry lists 25 T cell receptor beta chains sequenced from one sample in a study of blood T cell repertoires in COVID-19. Assay: immunoSEQ multiplex PCR; the TCRdb copy retains only in-frame clones and omits some. The sample records about 480,000 clones, more than 75% being singletons. Sequenced input: PBMCs or T cells enriched from blood (not recorded which). The receptors derive from a woman aged 35 to 49 who had recovered from COVID-19.

J is TRBJ1-4 and V is TRBV21-1; TRBD1, the table's D call, lacks a check against the DNA. TRBV21-1 is a known pseudogene. CDR3 length: 16 residues. The CDR3 sequence is CARRRDRGSVNEKLFF. In DNA, the CDR3 is TGTGCCAGGAGACGGGACAGGGGATCAGTAAATGAAAAACTGTTTTTT.

This clone has more than one count but fewer than ten. This rearrangement joins TRBV7-6 to TRBJ1-3; D perhaps matches TRBD1 (6 bases). This CDR3 spans 15 amino acids. Per germline, CDR1 SGHVS and CDR2 FNYEAQ. V was cut by 5 bases and J by 0 bases, with 11 bases left in between. CDR3 coding DNA: TGTGCCAGCAGCCTTGACAGGAGCTCTGGAAACACCATATATTTT. Its protein product is CASSLDRSSGNTIYF.

This clone was counted a few times. The chain joins TRBV7-7 to TRBJ2-1, with 13 bases aligning to TRBD2. The germline CDR1 and CDR2 sequences are SSHAT and FNYEAQ (reference sequence). Trimming removed 5 bases from V and 8 bases from J; junction bases left unmatched: 9. This CDR3 is built from 16 residues. The CDR3 DNA reads TGTGCCAGCAGCCCCGGACTAGCGGGAGTCGTGGATGAGCAGTTCTTC. Translating it yields CASSPGLAGVVDEQFF.

This rearrangement joins TRBV19 to TRBJ1-2, with 9 bases aligning to TRBD1. J lost 1 base, V lost 5 bases, and 5 bases had no gene match. The CDR3 contains 15 residues. The germline V gene encodes CDR1 LNHDA and CDR2 SQIVND (reference sequence). In DNA, the CDR3 is TGTGCCAGTAGTCTCCGGGACAGGGTTAACTATGGCTACACCTTC. It specifies CASSLRDRVNYGYTF.

This clone was recorded once. The gene calls are TRBV7-2 and TRBJ1-3; 7 bases line up with TRBD1. Germline CDR1 SGHTA, CDR2 FQGNSA. With V trimmed by 1 base and J by 12 bases, 15 bases remained unmatched. The length of the CDR3 is 16 residues. The CDR3 sequence: CASSLGDSTLEGGIYF. The CDR3 coding sequence is TGTGCCAGCAGCTTAGGGGACAGTACTCTGGAGGGGGGCATATATTTT.

V gene TRBV2 combines with J gene TRBJ1-1, with 8 nucleotides matching TRBD1. The CDR3 is 14 residues long. V was pared by 7 bases and J by 1 base, with 5 bases of the junction left unmatched. Germline V gene lookup returns CDR1 SNHLY and CDR2 FYNNEI. The CDR3 coding sequence is TGTGCCAGCATCAGGGGGCGCGAGAACACTGAAGCTTTCTTT. It encodes CASIRGRENTEAFF.

The chain uses TRBV7-9 and TRBJ1-4, with TRBD1 matching 7 bases. Germline loops: CDR1 SEHNR, CDR2 FQNEAQ (reference sequence). There are 15 residues in the CDR3. Trimming removed 5 bases from V and 5 bases from J; junction bases left unmatched: 8. CDR3 region: CASSATGTANEKLFF. The CDR3 DNA is TGTGCCAGCAGCGCCACCGGGACAGCGAATGAAAAACTGTTTTTT.

This clone was seen more than once but under ten times. The chain couples TRBV19 to TRBJ1-2; 7 bases are shared with TRBD1. The CDR3 sequence is 15 residues long. Germline assignment: CDR1 LNHDA and CDR2 SQIVND (reference sequence). V shed 5 bases and J 3 bases; nucleotides not matched to a gene: 9. CDR3 DNA: TGTGCCAGTAGTTTCTTTATAGGACAGGACTATGGCTACACCTTC. It translates to CASSFFIGQDYGYTF.

This sequence joins TRBV4-3 and TRBJ1-3; 7 bases agree with TRBD1. From germline, CDR1 is LGHNA and CDR2 YSLEER. V was pared by 0 bases and J by 3 bases, with 2 bases of the junction left unmatched. There are 15 residues in the CDR3. CDR3 coding DNA: TGCGCCAGCAGCCAAGATTGGACAGGTGGAAACACCATATATTTT. Amino acid sequence: CASSQDWTGGNTIYF.

The gene calls are TRBV5-1 and TRBJ2-7, with 14 bases that match TRBD2. CDR3 length: 15 amino acids. CDR1 is SGHRS, CDR2 YFSETQ, per germline. V trimming: 4 bases; J trimming: 2 bases; junction bases outside the gene matches: 2. Written as DNA, the CDR3 is TGCGCCAGCAGCAGACTAGCGGGAGGGCCCTACGAGCAGTACTTC. It yields the protein CASSRLAGGPYEQYF. The full variable domain, its missing parts supplied by reference TRBV5-1 and TRBJ2-7, is KAGVTQTPRYLIKTRGQQVTLSCSPISGHRSVSWYQQTPGQGLQFLFEYFSETQRNKGNFPGRFSGRQFSNSRSEMNVSTLELGDSALYLCASSRLAGGPYEQYFGPGTRLTVT.

This clone is a singleton in its sample. The V gene is TRBV4-3, the J gene TRBJ2-1; D ambiguous. Trimming left V 2 bases short and J 3 bases short, with 5 bases between. The CDR3 has 13 residues. CDR1 and CDR2 from the germline V gene are LGHNA and YSLEER. The CDR3 loop reads CASSQNSYNEQFF. In DNA form, the CDR3 reads TGCGCCAGCAGCCAAAATAGCTACAATGAGCAGTTCTTC.

This clone was picked up a small number of times. The chain carries TRBV7-9 and TRBJ1-6; D is unresolved. With 4 bases removed from V and 8 bases from J, the gap between germline ends came to 12 bases. Germline values: CDR1 SEHNR, CDR2 FQNEAQ (reference sequence). This CDR3 has 14 residues. The CDR3 sequence is CASSSTRRDSPLHF. The CDR3 DNA is TGTGCCAGCAGCTCGACCCGTCGGGATTCACCCCTCCACTTT.

The rearrangement uses TRBV5-6 and TRBJ1-2; 7 bases match TRBD1. The J segment lost 4 bases and the V segment lost 1 base, leaving 7 bases of the junction unmatched. There are 15 residues in the CDR3. CDR1 and CDR2 (germline): SGHDT, YYEEEE. The CDR3 sequence is CASSLTKGAVYGYTF. CDR3 nucleotide sequence: TGTGCCAGCAGCTTGACTAAGGGGGCCGTCTATGGCTACACCTTC. The whole variable domain, remainder taken from reference TRBV5-6 and TRBJ1-2, is DAGVTQSPTHLIKTRGQQVTLRCSPKSGHDTVSWYQQALGQGPQFIFQYYEEEERQRGNFPDRFSGHQFPNYSSELNVNALLLGDSALYLCASSLTKGAVYGYTFGSGTRLTVV.

The genes are TRBV10-2 and TRBJ1-2; D not resolved. The CDR3 covers 13 residues. From germline, CDR1 is WSHSY and CDR2 SAAADI. Trimming left V 6 bases short and J 3 bases short, with 11 bases between. The CDR3 protein is CASSEQRDYGYTF. The CDR3 DNA is TGCGCCAGCAGCGAACAGAGAGACTATGGCTACACCTTC.

CDR3 nucleotide sequence: TGTGCCAGCAGCCAAACCCGGGGGGCGGGTGAAGCTTTCTTT. Its translation is CASSQTRGAGEAFF. The genes are TRBV14 and TRBJ1-1, with D possibly matching TRBD1 (6 bases). This CDR3 comprises 14 residues. Germline CDR1 and CDR2: SGHDN and FVKESK. V lost 2 bases to trimming and J lost 7 bases, with 14 bases between them.

The chain is built from TRBV30 and TRBJ2-7; D perhaps matches TRBD1 (6 bases). V was trimmed by 7 bases and J by 5 bases, leaving 15 bases between them. Per germline, CDR1 GTSNPN and CDR2 SVGIG (reference sequence). The CDR3 has 12 amino acids. CDR3 residues: CASQGSVHEQYF. The CDR3 region has the DNA TGTGCCTCCCAGGGGAGTGTACACGAGCAGTACTTC.

J is TRBJ2-5 and V is TRBV6-5; 8 bases are a match to TRBD2. With V trimmed by 4 bases and J by 2 bases, 3 bases remained unmatched. CDR3 length: 14 amino acids. From germline, CDR1 is MNHEY and CDR2 SVGAGI. The CDR3 sequence: CASSFTSGQETQYF. The CDR3 nucleotides are TGTGCCAGCAGTTTCACTAGCGGTCAAGAGACCCAGTACTTC.

The chain joins TRBV30 to TRBJ2-7, with D tentatively TRBD1 (5 bases). The CDR3 length is 13 residues. V was shortened by 7 bases and J by 3 bases, with 16 bases between the two germline ends. The germline CDR1 and CDR2 sequences are GTSNPN and SVGIG (reference sequence). CDR3 protein: CASRVGGIYEQYF. CDR3 coding DNA: TGTGCCTCCAGGGTGGGCGGAATCTACGAGCAGTACTTC. The full variable domain, completed using reference TRBV30 and TRBJ2-7, is SQTIHQWPATLVQPVGSPLSLECTVEGTSNPNLYWYRQAAGRGLQLLFYSVGIGQISSEVPQNLSASRPQDRQFILSSKKLLLSDSGFYLCASRVGGIYEQYFGPGTRLTVT.

The chain joins TRBV5-6 to TRBJ1-1, with D maybe TRBD1 (5 bases). This CDR3 is 14 amino acids long. Looked up from germline, CDR1 is SGHDT and CDR2 is YYEEEE. The V end lost 1 base, the J end lost 10 bases, and 17 bases lay between the germline ends. CDR3 amino acids: CASSLLGTPGGAFF. In nucleotides, the CDR3 is TGTGCCAGCAGCTTGCTGGGGACTCCCGGAGGAGCTTTCTTT.

V usage is TRBV12-3 or TRBV12-4 and J usage is TRBJ2-7; D unresolved. With 1 base removed from V and 4 bases from J, the gap between germline ends came to 8 bases. CDR3 size: 13 residues. The CDR3 DNA follows: TGTGCCAGCAGTTTAGGGCGGAGTTACGAGCAGTACTTC. As protein: CASSLGRSYEQYF.

This chain joins TRBV2 and TRBJ2-7; tentative D call: TRBD1 (5 bases). V shed 3 bases and J shed 0 bases, with 9 bases lying between them. Germline CDR1 is SNHLY and CDR2 is FYNNEI. The CDR3 loop spans 14 amino acids. As DNA, the CDR3 is TGTGCCAGCAGTGAGACAGTTGGCTCCTACGAGCAGTACTTC. This encodes CASSETVGSYEQYF.

The chain combines TRBV20-1 with TRBJ2-2, with D uncertain. The CDR3 extends over 14 amino acids. V was pared by 3 bases and J by 1 base, with 9 bases between. Germline V gene lookup returns CDR1 DFQATT and CDR2 SNEGSKA (reference sequence). CDR3 protein: CSASYSQNTGELFF. The CDR3 nucleotides read TGCAGTGCTAGTTACAGTCAGAACACCGGGGAGCTGTTTTTT.

The chain recombines TRBV19 with TRBJ1-6; possible D gene TRBD1, 6 bases. Germline loops: CDR1 LNHDA, CDR2 SQIVND (reference sequence). The CDR3 totals 16 residues. Trimming left V 3 bases short and J 6 bases short, with 15 bases between. The CDR3 region is CASSIHKTGSNSPLHF. The CDR3, as DNA: TGTGCCAGTAGTATCCACAAGACAGGCAGTAATTCACCCCTCCACTTT.

This clone was seen more than once but under ten times. V usage is TRBV15 and J usage is TRBJ1-5; TRBD1 matches 7 bases. Germline V gene data show CDR1 as LNHNV and CDR2 as YYDKDF (reference sequence). The junction had 5 bases not matched to a gene; V was cut back by 1 base and J by 5 bases. The CDR3 is 15 residues long. DNA for the CDR3: TGTGCCACCAGCAGAGGGGGGACAGATGATCAGCCCCAGCATTTT. It translates to CATSRGGTDDQPQHF.

This clone was observed a handful of times. The chain is built from TRBV9 and TRBJ2-7, with 14 nucleotides matching TRBD2. The junction had 4 bases not matched to a gene; V was cut back by 4 bases and J by 1 base. Germline CDR1 is SGDLS and CDR2 is YYNGEE. The CDR3 is made up of 16 amino acids. In DNA form, the CDR3 reads TGTGCCAGCAGCCCAAGACTAGCGGGAGGGTCCTACGAGCAGTACTTC. Protein sequence: CASSPRLAGGSYEQYF. Full variable domain (rest looked up from reference TRBV9 and TRBJ2-7): DSGVTQTPKHLITATGQRVTLRCSPRSGDLSVYWYQQSLDQGLQFLIQYYNGEERAKGNILERFSAQQFPDLHSELNLSSLELGDSALYFCASSPRLAGGSYEQYFGPGTRLTVT.